The clone carrying this TCR beta chain was seen only a few times. This CDR3 is 16 amino acids long. Germline assignment: CDR1 MGHRA and CDR2 YSYEKL. V was cut by 4 bases and J by 1 base, with 16 bases left in between. A second PCR, run for about 7 to 12 cycles, used a sample-barcoded 5' primer plus a J-beta primer mix. The study obtained at least 2.5 million CDR3-containing paired-end reads from every sample. TCRdb ran MiXCR on the 5' RACE reads and lists one entry per CDR3 protein. Among about a million distinct CDR3 sequences listed, roughly 47% were seen once. These data come from a study of blood T cells in healthy people across ages.

This chain links TRBV4-1 with TRBJ1-1; no firm D call. Sequencing was done on a sample of blood. The receptor was derived from a woman aged 55-69 years in good health. The CDR3 is CASSPPFSGWNTEAFF. In DNA, the CDR3 is TGCGCCAGCAGCCCACCCTTTTCTGGATGGAACACTGAAGCTTTCTTT.